What follows are 10 T cell receptor beta chains derived from one specimen sequenced in a study of chemoradiotherapy in HPV16-positive cancers. Profiled with immunoSEQ multiplex PCR; TCRdb holds only in-frame clones, not every one. The sample gives roughly 21,000 clones, around 86% of which show up once; around 4.4% is in the top ten. Here the sequenced sample was blood, taken from a patient who underwent chemoradiotherapy. The source of these receptors is a human donor with HPV-associated anogenital cancer.

The rearrangement links TRBV27 to TRBJ2-7; 9 bases are a match to TRBD2. The CDR3 is 15 residues long. Germline V gene sequence: CDR1 MNHEY, CDR2 SMNVEV (reference sequence). V lost 4 bases and J lost 3; bases outside the gene matches: 7. DNA for the CDR3: TGTGCCAGCAGTTACCGGGCGGGAGGGCACTACGAGCAGTACTTC. Translating gives CASSYRAGGHYEQYF.

This rearrangement joins TRBV6-4 to TRBJ2-3; D may be TRBD2 (6 bases). The germline V gene has CDR1 MRHNA and CDR2 SNTAGT. The CDR3 extends over 13 amino acids. Trimming removed 3 bases from V and 6 bases from J, with 10 bases in between. The CDR3 region has the DNA TGTGCCAGCAGTGAACTCGCGGGGGATACGCAGTATTTT. It yields the protein CASSELAGDTQYF.

The V gene is TRBV7-9, the J gene TRBJ2-7; D call uncertain. V shed 4 bases and J shed 6 bases, with 19 bases lying between them. Germline-derived CDR1 and CDR2 are SEHNR and FQNEAQ (reference sequence). CDR3 length: 15 amino acids. DNA for the CDR3: TGTGCCAGCAGCTCCGTCGGCGGTCTCAAGGGCGAGCAGTACTTC. Translating it yields CASSSVGGLKGEQYF.

The chain recombines TRBV6-4 with TRBJ2-3, with D possibly TRBD2 on 5 matching bases. The germline V gene encodes CDR1 MRHNA and CDR2 SNTAGT. Deletions cut 4 bases from V and 5 bases from J, with 10 bases between. This CDR3 is built from 13 residues. CDR3 in amino acids: CASSASSEDTQYF. In nucleotides, the CDR3 is TGTGCCAGCAGTGCTAGCTCAGAAGATACGCAGTATTTT.

V gene TRBV6-5 combines with J gene TRBJ2-2; no clear D. CDR3 length: 14 amino acids. CDR1 MNHEY and CDR2 SVGAGI come from the germline V gene. The V end lost 2 bases, the J end lost 7 bases, and 11 bases lay between the germline ends. CDR3 region: CASSYPGSNGELFF. Written as DNA, the CDR3 is TGTGCCAGCAGTTACCCAGGTTCCAACGGGGAGCTGTTTTTT.

This clone has more than one count but fewer than ten. The same CDR3 is also encoded by other DNA sequences in this sample. CDR3 sequence reads: CASSIGQGADTQYF. In DNA, the CDR3 is TGTGCCAGCAGCATAGGACAGGGGGCAGATACGCAGTATTTT. This chain connects TRBV7-2 to TRBJ2-3, with TRBD1 matching 10 bases. The CDR3 is 14 amino acids. V shed 5 bases and J 4 bases; nucleotides not matched to a gene: 3. Germline V lookup: CDR1 SGHTA, CDR2 FQGNSA.

This chain connects TRBV2 to TRBJ2-1, with D possibly being TRBD1 (5 bases). The CDR3 spans 15 residues. CDR1 SNHLY and CDR2 FYNNEI come from the germline V gene. V shed 2 bases and J shed 4 bases, with 12 bases lying between them. The CDR3 spells CASSERRGRYNEQFF. In nucleotides, the CDR3 is TGTGCCAGCAGTGAACGAAGGGGCAGGTACAATGAGCAGTTCTTC.

The CDR3 coding sequence is TGTGCCAGCAGTGAAGGGTTAGGGCTCTTCACAGATACGCAGTATTTT. This gives the protein CASSEGLGLFTDTQYF. The J gene is TRBJ2-3, the V gene TRBV6-1; D remains unclear. CDR1 is MNHNS, CDR2 SASEGT, per germline. The V end lost 1 base, the J end lost 2 bases, and 13 bases lay between the germline ends. This CDR3 is 16 amino acids long.

The CDR3 protein is CASSLGLAGETQYF. CDR3 DNA: TGTGCCAGCAGCCTCGGGCTAGCGGGGGAGACCCAGTACTTC. The chain combines TRBV5-8 with TRBJ2-5, with TRBD2 identical over 9 bases. This CDR3 comprises 14 residues. The junction had 6 bases not matched to a gene; V was cut back by 4 bases and J by 5 bases. Germline V gives CDR1 SGHTS, CDR2 YDEGEE.

In DNA, the CDR3 is TGTGCCAGCAGTCCTAACCTGAACACCGGGGAGCTGTTTTTT. Translating gives CASSPNLNTGELFF. The J gene is TRBJ2-2, the V gene TRBV6-4; D unclear. The CDR3 contains 14 residues. V lost 5 bases to trimming and J lost 1 base, with 8 bases between them. Germline CDR1 and CDR2: MRHNA and SNTAGT.